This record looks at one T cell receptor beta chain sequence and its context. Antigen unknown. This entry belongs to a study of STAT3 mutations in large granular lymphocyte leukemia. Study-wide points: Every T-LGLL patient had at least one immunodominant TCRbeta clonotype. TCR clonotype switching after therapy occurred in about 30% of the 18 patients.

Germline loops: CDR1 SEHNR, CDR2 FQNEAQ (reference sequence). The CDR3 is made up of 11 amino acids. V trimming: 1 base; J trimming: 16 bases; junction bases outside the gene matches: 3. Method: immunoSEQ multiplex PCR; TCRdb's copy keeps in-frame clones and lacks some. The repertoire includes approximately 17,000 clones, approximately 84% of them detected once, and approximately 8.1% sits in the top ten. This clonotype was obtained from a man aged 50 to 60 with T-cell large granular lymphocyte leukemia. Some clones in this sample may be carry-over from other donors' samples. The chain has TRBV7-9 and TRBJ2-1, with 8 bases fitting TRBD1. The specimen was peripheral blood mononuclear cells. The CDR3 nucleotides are TGTGCCAGCAGCTTAGGGACAGGGACCTTCTTC. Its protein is CASSLGTGTFF.